These 3 T cell receptor beta chains came from one sample sequenced in a study of identical twins. Each CDR3 protein gets one entry after TCRdb re-called the 5' RACE reads with MiXCR. Of around 1.7 million distinct CDR3 sequences listed, more than 30% are singletons. Sequenced material: cord blood. Receptors were obtained from a newborn girl in good health.

The chain has TRBV29-1 and TRBJ2-3; 7 bases line up with TRBD2. The V gene end was trimmed by 8 bases and the J gene end by 4 bases; junction bases not matched to a gene: 12. The length of the CDR3 is 14 residues. Germline V lookup: CDR1 SQVTM, CDR2 ANQGSEA. This CDR3 is CSFSTSVQADTQYF. In DNA, the CDR3 is TGCAGCTTCTCCACTAGCGTGCAAGCAGATACGCAGTATTTT.

This clonotype has more than one count but fewer than ten. CDR3 loop: CASSRQGPPLADIYNEQFF. DNA of the CDR3: TGCGCCAGCAGCCGACAGGGGCCTCCCCTAGCGGATATCTACAATGAGCAGTTCTTC. The chain links TRBV4-1 to TRBJ2-1; the D gene is possibly TRBD1 (8 bases). The CDR3 extends over 19 amino acids. Trimming cost V 4 bases and J 3 bases, with 25 bases left between them. Germline lookup yields CDR1 MGHRA and CDR2 YSYEKL.

This clonotype turned up a few times. The V call is TRBV12-3 or TRBV12-4, the J call TRBJ2-7; TRBD1 is a possible D gene (6 bases). Trimming removed 5 bases from V and 2 bases from J, with 13 bases in between. The CDR3 is 14 residues long. The CDR3 DNA follows: TGTGCCAGCAGTATCGGCAGGGGCGCCTACGAGCAGTACTTC. Residues: CASSIGRGAYEQYF.